This entry lists 29 T cell receptor beta chains sequenced from one sample in a study of blood T cell repertoires in COVID-19. The table came from immunoSEQ multiplex PCR; TCRdb's copy has only in-frame clones and leaves some out. The sample has approximately 100,000 clones, approximately 83% seen once; the top ten hold less than 3.5%. The sequencing input was PBMCs or T cells enriched from blood (not recorded which). These receptors were collected from a woman aged 45-59 years who had recovered from COVID-19.

The genes are TRBV28 and TRBJ2-7; TRBD2 aligns across 14 bases. The germline gives CDR1 MDHEN, CDR2 SYDVKM. The CDR3 extends over 17 amino acids. Losses at the gene ends were 2 bases for V and 0 bases for J; bases not matched to a gene: 3. The DNA of the CDR3 is TGTGCCAGCAGTTTAGGACTAGCGGGGGGCAACTCCTACGAGCAGTACTTC. Protein: CASSLGLAGGNSYEQYF.

The chain uses TRBV18 and TRBJ2-1; the D gene is possibly TRBD1 (5 bases). The germline V gene encodes CDR1 KGHSH and CDR2 LQKENI. The CDR3 covers 17 residues. The V end lost 3 bases, the J end lost 2 bases, and 17 bases lay between the germline ends. The CDR3 DNA sequence: TGTGCCAGCTCACCTCGTATAGGGGCTTGGGCCTACAATGAGCAGTTCTTC. Its protein is CASSPRIGAWAYNEQFF.

The V call is TRBV28, the J call TRBJ2-7, with D maybe TRBD1 (6 bases). The V end lost 2 bases, the J end lost 9 bases, and 17 bases lay between the germline ends. Germline lookup yields CDR1 MDHEN and CDR2 SYDVKM. This CDR3 comprises 14 residues. This CDR3 reads CASSLVQGQWVQYF. DNA for the CDR3: TGTGCCAGCAGTTTAGTCCAGGGGCAGTGGGTGCAGTACTTC.

The V gene is TRBV7-6, the J gene TRBJ2-7; 10 bases are shared with TRBD1. V shed 5 bases and J 6 bases; nucleotides not matched to a gene: 19. Germline loops: CDR1 SGHVS, CDR2 FNYEAQ. The CDR3 totals 18 residues. CDR3 DNA: TGTGCCAGCAGCCCGAGGATTCCGACAGGGGGCCTATTCCCCGAGCAGTACTTC. Its translation: CASSPRIPTGGLFPEQYF.

The CDR3 here is CASSQAMTGRVETQYF. For the CDR3, the DNA is TGCGCCAGCAGCCAAGCTATGACAGGTAGAGTGGAGACCCAGTACTTC. The V and J genes are TRBV4-1 and TRBJ2-5; TRBD1 is a possible D gene (6 bases). This CDR3 region has 16 residues. The V end was cut by 1 base, the J end by 5 bases, with 17 bases between. Per the germline V gene, CDR1 is MGHRA and CDR2 is YSYEKL.

V gene TRBV5-4 combines with J gene TRBJ2-6; 9 bases map to TRBD1. V lost 7 bases to trimming and J lost 2 bases; unmatched junction nucleotides: 4. CDR1 and CDR2 from the germline V gene are SGHNT and YYREEE (reference sequence). This CDR3 is built from 15 residues. For the CDR3, the DNA is TGTGCCAGCCCTACAGGGGGCACTGGGGCCAACGTCCTGACTTTC. Protein product: CASPTGGTGANVLTF. The entire variable domain, with the rest obtained from reference TRBV5-4 and TRBJ2-6, is as follows: ETGVTQSPTHLIKTRGQQVTLRCSSQSGHNTVSWYQQALGQGPQFIFQYYREEENGRGNFPPRFSGLQFPNYSSELNVNALELDDSALYLCASPTGGTGANVLTFGAGSRLTVL.

This clone was seen repeatedly, ten times or more. The genes are TRBV6-5 and TRBJ2-7; a weak D match, TRBD2 (5 bases). CDR1 is MNHEY and CDR2 is SVGAGI in the germline V gene. The V end lost 11 bases, the J end lost 2 bases, and 10 bases lay between the germline ends. This CDR3 is built from 11 residues. The CDR3 sequence: CAARGPYEQYF. Here the CDR3 DNA reads TGTGCCGCCCGGGGTCCCTACGAGCAGTACTTC.

DNA of the CDR3: TGTGCCAGCAGCTTAGGACAGTTCTACGAGCAGTACTTC. This translates into CASSLGQFYEQYF. V gene TRBV7-9 combines with J gene TRBJ2-7; tentatively, D is TRBD1 (5 bases). The V and J ends lost 1 base and 3 bases respectively, with 7 bases between them. CDR3 length: 13 amino acids. Germline V lookup: CDR1 SEHNR, CDR2 FQNEAQ (reference sequence).

This chain links TRBV5-4 with TRBJ2-7; D is unclear. From germline, CDR1 is SGHNT and CDR2 YYREEE (reference sequence). This CDR3 is 13 amino acids long. V was clipped by 4 bases and J by 2 bases, with 10 bases between them. The chain's CDR3 is CASSRPLTYEQYF. The CDR3 DNA follows: TGTGCCAGCAGCCGCCCCCTAACCTACGAGCAGTACTTC.

This clone was counted a few times. The chain has TRBV11-2 and TRBJ1-1, with D perhaps matching TRBD1 (5 bases). The germline V gene encodes CDR1 SGHAT and CDR2 FQNNGV. CDR3 length: 12 residues. The germline V and J ends were trimmed by 5 bases and 10 bases, with 14 bases remaining between them. The CDR3, as DNA: TGTGCCAGCAGCCCCTGGGGGGAGGTAGCTTTCTTT. Residues: CASSPWGEVAFF.

The CDR3 loop is CASRRETSDTQYF. The CDR3 DNA reads as TGTGCCAGCAGGCGGGAGACGTCAGATACGCAGTATTTT. The chain employs TRBV2 and TRBJ2-3, with 7 bases that match TRBD2. The CDR3 is made up of 13 amino acids. V dropped 6 bases and J dropped 4; count of bases not matched to a gene: 4. Germline V gives CDR1 SNHLY, CDR2 FYNNEI.

The chain carries TRBV7-2 and TRBJ2-7; D is ambiguous. This CDR3 is built from 15 residues. V was pared by 3 bases and J by 0 bases, with 12 bases between. Germline lookup yields CDR1 SGHTA and CDR2 FQGNSA. CDR3 sequence: CASSFTSVPSYEQYF. As DNA, the CDR3 is TGTGCCAGCAGCTTCACAAGTGTCCCCTCCTACGAGCAGTACTTC.

This chain links TRBV18 with TRBJ1-3; 7 bases are a match to TRBD1. Germline-derived CDR1 and CDR2 are KGHSH and LQKENI. The CDR3 consists of 15 residues. Trimming took 3 bases from V and 7 from J; bases not matched to a gene: 9. Written as DNA, the CDR3 is TGTGCCAGCTCACCGACCGCCGGGACAGCGAACACCATATATTTT. Translated, it gives CASSPTAGTANTIYF.

This rearrangement joins TRBV11-2 to TRBJ2-1, with 13 bases fitting TRBD2. Germline CDR1 is SGHAT and CDR2 is FQNNGV. CDR3 length equals 19 residues. J gave up 0 bases and V 6 bases, and 11 bases lay outside the gene matches. CDR3 nucleotides: TGTGCCAGCAGACGTACCGGGACTAGCGGGATTCGCTCCTACAATGAGCAGTTCTTC. Translation: CASRRTGTSGIRSYNEQFF.

The rearrangement links TRBV19 to TRBJ2-1, with D perhaps TRBD2 (6 bases). Germline assignment: CDR1 LNHDA and CDR2 SQIVND (reference sequence). The CDR3 sequence is 16 residues long. The germline V and J ends were trimmed by 5 bases and 8 bases, with 22 bases remaining between them. CDR3 nucleotide sequence: TGTGCCAGTAGTGCGGACACCTTTTCTACGGGGGATGAGCAGTTCTTC. It specifies CASSADTFSTGDEQFF.

The chain couples TRBV18 to TRBJ2-1; 8 bases are a match to TRBD1. The CDR3 runs to 16 residues. V was pared by 0 bases and J by 4 bases, with 5 bases of the junction left unmatched. Germline V CDR1 and CDR2: KGHSH, LQKENI. CDR3 protein: CASSPPGDRSYNEQFF. CDR3 DNA: TGTGCCAGCTCACCACCCGGGGACAGGTCTTACAATGAGCAGTTCTTC.

The chain is built from TRBV6-6 and TRBJ1-2; 8 bases agree with TRBD1. The CDR3 totals 14 residues. Germline assignment: CDR1 MNHNY and CDR2 SVGAGI (reference sequence). With V trimmed by 4 bases and J by 8 bases, 9 bases remained unmatched. The CDR3 nucleotides are TGTGCCAGCAGTTTCGGACAGGGCAATGGCGGCTACACCTTC. Protein sequence: CASSFGQGNGGYTF.

V is TRBV27 and J is TRBJ1-2; D might be TRBD1 (6 bases). The germline CDR1 and CDR2 sequences are MNHEY and SMNVEV (reference sequence). Trimming stripped 2 bases from V and 3 bases from J, with 10 bases between. The CDR3 sequence is 14 residues long. The CDR3 sequence is CASSLGQTHYGYTF. The CDR3 DNA follows: TGTGCCAGCAGTTTAGGACAGACTCACTATGGCTACACCTTC.

The rearrangement uses TRBV28 and TRBJ2-5; 10 nucleotides line up with TRBD1. Germline V CDR1 and CDR2: MDHEN, SYDVKM. This CDR3 region has 15 residues. With V trimmed by 6 bases and J by 4 bases, 8 bases remained unmatched. This CDR3 is CASSTKRTGGETQYF. DNA for the CDR3: TGTGCCAGCAGCACGAAAAGGACAGGGGGAGAGACCCAGTACTTC. The entire variable domain, with the rest obtained from reference TRBV28 and TRBJ2-5, is as follows: DVKVTQSSRYLVKRTGEKVFLECVQDMDHENMFWYRQDPGLGLRLIYFSYDVKMKEKGDIPEGYSVSREKKERFSLILESASTNQTSMYLCASSTKRTGGETQYFGPGTRLLVL.

A single count supports this clone. V and J are TRBV5-5 and TRBJ2-1; 12 nucleotides line up with TRBD1. Trimming cost V 2 bases and J 7 bases; bases outside gene matches: 7. CDR1 is SGHKS, CDR2 YYEKEE, per germline (reference sequence). CDR3 length: 16 residues. The CDR3 DNA is TGTGCCAGCAGCTTTGGGACAGGGGGCAATATTAATGAGCAGTTCTTC. Its translation is CASSFGTGGNINEQFF.

The V call is TRBV27, the J call TRBJ2-2, with 10 bases identical to TRBD1. V was pared by 5 bases and J by 3 bases, with 6 bases of the junction left unmatched. Germline lookup yields CDR1 MNHEY and CDR2 SMNVEV (reference sequence). The CDR3 length is 16 residues. This CDR3 reads CASSLKTGGYTGELFF. The CDR3 DNA reads TGTGCCAGCAGTCTAAAGACAGGGGGCTACACCGGGGAGCTGTTTTTT.

This clone is classed as medium-sized. This rearrangement joins TRBV19 to TRBJ1-5, with 8 positions matching TRBD1. The CDR3 is made up of 14 amino acids. Trimming at V came to 5 bases and at J to 6 bases, leaving 6 bases not matched to a gene. The germline gives CDR1 LNHDA, CDR2 SQIVND (reference sequence). The CDR3 sequence: CASSHRGGIQPQHF. The CDR3 DNA sequence: TGTGCCAGTAGTCACAGGGGGGGTATTCAGCCCCAGCATTTT.

This clone was counted only a few times. The CDR3 region is CASSPLGASGGTGELFF. CDR3 sequence (DNA): TGCGCCAGCAGCCCCCTCGGGGCTAGCGGGGGGACCGGGGAGCTGTTTTTT. The rearrangement uses TRBV4-1 and TRBJ2-2, with 11 bases fitting TRBD2. Germline V gene data show CDR1 as MGHRA and CDR2 as YSYEKL. V shed 4 bases, J shed 5 bases, and the junction held 9 bases outside the gene matches. This CDR3 is 17 amino acids long.

The chain recombines TRBV6-4 with TRBJ1-5, with 7 positions matching TRBD1. CDR3 length equals 13 residues. Trimming removed 6 bases from V and 4 bases from J; junction bases left unmatched: 3. Germline CDR1 and CDR2: MRHNA and SNTAGT. For the CDR3, the DNA is TGTGCCAGCAGCCCAGGGGGGAATCAGCCCCAGCATTTT. Encoded protein: CASSPGGNQPQHF.

This chain joins TRBV10-3 and TRBJ1-4; 7 bases match TRBD1. The J segment lost 8 bases and the V segment lost 0 bases, leaving 6 bases of the junction unmatched. This CDR3 has 15 amino acids. CDR1 ENHRY and CDR2 SYGVKD come from the germline V gene. The CDR3 is CAISESTGFQEKLFF. The CDR3 DNA is TGTGCCATCAGTGAGTCGACAGGGTTCCAAGAAAAACTGTTTTTT.

The chain couples TRBV27 to TRBJ2-3, with D maybe TRBD2 (6 bases). CDR3 length: 16 residues. V lost 11 bases and J 4 bases, leaving 25 bases between the germline ends. CDR1 and CDR2 from the germline V gene are MNHEY and SMNVEV (reference sequence). In DNA form, the CDR3 reads TGTGCCTCTACCTCAGGGAGGCTAGATGGGGCAGATACGCAGTATTTT. Its translation: CASTSGRLDGADTQYF.

This chain connects TRBV28 to TRBJ1-2; D is perhaps TRBD1 (6 bases). Germline V gene lookup returns CDR1 MDHEN and CDR2 SYDVKM. Trimming left V 2 bases short and J 1 base short, with 17 bases between. The CDR3 covers 17 residues. The CDR3 sequence: CASSLPRGGQINYGYTF. The CDR3 DNA is TGTGCCAGCAGTTTACCCCGGGGGGGCCAAATTAACTATGGCTACACCTTC.

The chain carries TRBV27 and TRBJ2-5; D is perhaps TRBD2 (5 bases). The CDR3 consists of 14 residues. Germline V lookup: CDR1 MNHEY, CDR2 SMNVEV (reference sequence). Trimming stripped 2 bases from V and 4 bases from J, with 11 bases between. CDR3 sequence: CASSLTRVGETQYF. DNA for the CDR3: TGTGCCAGCAGTTTAACGAGGGTTGGAGAGACCCAGTACTTC.

The gene calls are TRBV2 and TRBJ1-5, with TRBD1 identical over 8 bases. The germline V gene encodes CDR1 SNHLY and CDR2 FYNNEI. The CDR3 extends over 14 amino acids. Trimming removed 7 bases from V and 7 bases from J; junction bases left unmatched: 9. The CDR3 nucleotides are TGTGCCAGCAAACTGACAGGGGAGCTACAGCCCCAGCATTTT. This encodes CASKLTGELQPQHF.